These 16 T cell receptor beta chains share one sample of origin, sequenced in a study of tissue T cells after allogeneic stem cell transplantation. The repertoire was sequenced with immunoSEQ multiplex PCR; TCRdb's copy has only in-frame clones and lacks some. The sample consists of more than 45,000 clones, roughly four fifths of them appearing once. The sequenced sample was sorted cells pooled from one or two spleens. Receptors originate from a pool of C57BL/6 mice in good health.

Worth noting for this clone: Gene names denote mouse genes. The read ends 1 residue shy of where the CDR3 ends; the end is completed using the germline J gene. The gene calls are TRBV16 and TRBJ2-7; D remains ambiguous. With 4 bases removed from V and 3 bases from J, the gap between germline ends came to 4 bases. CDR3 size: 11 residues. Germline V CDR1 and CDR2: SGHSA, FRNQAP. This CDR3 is CASSSRYEQYF. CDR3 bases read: TGTGCAAGCAGCTCCCGCTATGAACAGTAC.

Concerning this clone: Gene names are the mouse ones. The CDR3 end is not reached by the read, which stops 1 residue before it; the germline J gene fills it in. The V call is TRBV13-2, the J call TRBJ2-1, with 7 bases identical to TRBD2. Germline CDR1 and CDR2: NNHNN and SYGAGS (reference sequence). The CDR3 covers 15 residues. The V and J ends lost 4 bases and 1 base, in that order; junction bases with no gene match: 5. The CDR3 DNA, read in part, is TGTGCCAGCGGTTCCCCCTGGGGGAACTATGCTGAGCAGTTC. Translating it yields CASGSPWGNYAEQF. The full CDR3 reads CASGSPWGNYAEQFF.

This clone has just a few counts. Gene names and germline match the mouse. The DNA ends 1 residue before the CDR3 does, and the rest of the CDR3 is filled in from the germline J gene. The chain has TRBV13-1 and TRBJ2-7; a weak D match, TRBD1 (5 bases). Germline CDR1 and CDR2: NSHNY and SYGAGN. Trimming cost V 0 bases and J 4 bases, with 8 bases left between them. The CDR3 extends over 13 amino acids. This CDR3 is CASSDVDRYEQYF. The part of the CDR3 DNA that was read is TGTGCCAGCAGTGATGTCGACAGATATGAACAGTAC.

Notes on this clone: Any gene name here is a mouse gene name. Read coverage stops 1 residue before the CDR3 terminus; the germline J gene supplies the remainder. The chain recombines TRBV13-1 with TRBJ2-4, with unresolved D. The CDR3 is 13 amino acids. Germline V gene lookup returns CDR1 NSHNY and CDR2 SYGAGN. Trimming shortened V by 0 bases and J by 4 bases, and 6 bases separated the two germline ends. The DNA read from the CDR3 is TGTGCCAGCAGTGATGTACAGAAAAACACCTTGTAC. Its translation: CASSDVQKNTLY. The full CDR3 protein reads CASSDVQKNTLYF.

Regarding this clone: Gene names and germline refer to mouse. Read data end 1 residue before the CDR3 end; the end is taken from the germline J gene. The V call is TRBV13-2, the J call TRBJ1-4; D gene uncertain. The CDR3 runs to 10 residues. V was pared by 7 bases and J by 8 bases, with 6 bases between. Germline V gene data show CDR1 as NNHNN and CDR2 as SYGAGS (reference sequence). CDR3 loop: CASKEERLFF. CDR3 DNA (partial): TGTGCCAGCAAGGAAGAAAGATTATTT.

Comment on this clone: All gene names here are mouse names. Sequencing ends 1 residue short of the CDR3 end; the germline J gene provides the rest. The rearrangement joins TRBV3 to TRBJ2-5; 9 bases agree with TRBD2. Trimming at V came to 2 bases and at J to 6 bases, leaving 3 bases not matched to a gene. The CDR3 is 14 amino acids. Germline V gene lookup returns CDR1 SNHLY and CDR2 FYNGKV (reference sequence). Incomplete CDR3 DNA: TGTGCCAGCAGCTTAAACTGGGGGGTTGACACCCAGTAC. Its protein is CASSLNWGVDTQY. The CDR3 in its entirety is CASSLNWGVDTQYF.

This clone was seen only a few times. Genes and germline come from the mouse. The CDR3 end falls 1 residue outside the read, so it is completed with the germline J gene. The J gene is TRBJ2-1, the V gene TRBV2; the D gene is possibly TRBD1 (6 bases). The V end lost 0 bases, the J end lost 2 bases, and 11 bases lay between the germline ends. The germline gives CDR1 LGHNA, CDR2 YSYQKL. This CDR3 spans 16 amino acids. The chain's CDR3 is CASSQEGQGYYAEQFF. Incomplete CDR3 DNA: TGTGCCAGCAGCCAAGAAGGGCAGGGGTACTATGCTGAGCAGTTC.

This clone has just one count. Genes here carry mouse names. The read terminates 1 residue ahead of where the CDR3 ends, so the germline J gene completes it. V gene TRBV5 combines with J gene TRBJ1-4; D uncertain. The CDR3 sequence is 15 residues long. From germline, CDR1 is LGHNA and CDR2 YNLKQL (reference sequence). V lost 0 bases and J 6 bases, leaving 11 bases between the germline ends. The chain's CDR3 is CASSQERQEDERLFF. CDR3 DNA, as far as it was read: TGTGCCAGCAGCCAAGAGAGGCAGGAGGACGAAAGATTATTT.

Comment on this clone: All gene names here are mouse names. The CDR3 sequence: CAWRLGGSAETLYF. The sequenced CDR3 bases are TGTGCCTGGAGACTGGGGGGTAGTGCAGAAACGCTGTAT. The gene calls are TRBV31 and TRBJ2-3; TRBD2 agrees at 9 bases. The read terminates 1 residue before the CDR3 end, so the remaining end is supplied by the germline J gene. The CDR3 is 14 amino acids. Germline CDR1 is GKSSPN and CDR2 is SITVG. Germline trimming cut 3 bases from V and 0 bases from J; bases unmatched to any gene: 1.

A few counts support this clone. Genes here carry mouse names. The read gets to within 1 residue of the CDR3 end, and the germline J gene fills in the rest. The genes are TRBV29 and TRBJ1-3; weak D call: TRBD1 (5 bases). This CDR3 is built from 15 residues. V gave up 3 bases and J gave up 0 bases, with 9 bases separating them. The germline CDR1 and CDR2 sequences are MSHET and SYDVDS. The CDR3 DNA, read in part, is TGTGCTAGCAGTTTGGACAAATCTTCTGGAAATACGCTCTAT. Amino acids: CASSLDKSSGNTLY. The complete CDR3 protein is CASSLDKSSGNTLYF. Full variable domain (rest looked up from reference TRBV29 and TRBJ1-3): DMKVTQMPRYLIKRMGENVLLECGQDMSHETMYWYRQDPGLGLQLIYISYDVDSNSEGDIPKGYRVSRKKREHFSLILDSAKTNQTSVYFCASSLDKSSGNTLYFGEGSRLIVV.

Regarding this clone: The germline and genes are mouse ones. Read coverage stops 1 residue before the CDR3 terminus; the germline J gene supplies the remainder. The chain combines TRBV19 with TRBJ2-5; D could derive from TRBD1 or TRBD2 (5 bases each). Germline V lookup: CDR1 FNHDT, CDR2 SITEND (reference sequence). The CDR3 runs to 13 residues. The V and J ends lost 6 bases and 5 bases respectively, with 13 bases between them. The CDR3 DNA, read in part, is TGTGCCAGCAAGCCGGGGCCGAGAGACACCCAGTAC. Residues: CASKPGPRDTQY. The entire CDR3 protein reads CASKPGPRDTQYF.

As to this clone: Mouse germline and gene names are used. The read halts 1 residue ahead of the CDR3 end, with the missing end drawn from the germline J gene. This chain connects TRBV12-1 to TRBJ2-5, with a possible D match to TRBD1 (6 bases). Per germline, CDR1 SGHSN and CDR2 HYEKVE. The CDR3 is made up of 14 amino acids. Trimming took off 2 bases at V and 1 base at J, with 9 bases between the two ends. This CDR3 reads CASSRTVYQDTQYF. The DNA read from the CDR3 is TGTGCCAGCTCTCGGACAGTCTACCAAGACACCCAGTAC.

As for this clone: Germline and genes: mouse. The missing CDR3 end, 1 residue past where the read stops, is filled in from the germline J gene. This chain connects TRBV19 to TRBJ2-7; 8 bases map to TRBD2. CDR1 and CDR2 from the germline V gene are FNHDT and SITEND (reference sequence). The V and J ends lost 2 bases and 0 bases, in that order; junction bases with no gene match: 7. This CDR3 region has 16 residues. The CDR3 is CASSMSWGAISYEQYF. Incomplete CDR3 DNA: TGTGCCAGCAGTATGAGCTGGGGGGCTATCTCCTATGAACAGTAC. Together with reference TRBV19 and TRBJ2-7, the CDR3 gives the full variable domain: GGIITQTPKFLIGQEGQKLTLKCQQNFNHDTMYWYRQDSGKGLRLIYYSITENDLQKGDLSEGYDASREKKSSFSLTVTSAQKNEMAVFLCASSMSWGAISYEQYFGPGTRLTVL.

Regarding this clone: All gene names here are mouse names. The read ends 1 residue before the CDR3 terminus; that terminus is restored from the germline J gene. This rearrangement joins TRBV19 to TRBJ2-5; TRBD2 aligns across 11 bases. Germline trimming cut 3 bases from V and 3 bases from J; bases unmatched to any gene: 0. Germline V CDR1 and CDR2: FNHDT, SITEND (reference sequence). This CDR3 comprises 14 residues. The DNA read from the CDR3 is TGTGCCAGCAGTAGGACTGGGGGGCAAGACACCCAGTAC. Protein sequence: CASSRTGGQDTQY. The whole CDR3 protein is CASSRTGGQDTQYF.

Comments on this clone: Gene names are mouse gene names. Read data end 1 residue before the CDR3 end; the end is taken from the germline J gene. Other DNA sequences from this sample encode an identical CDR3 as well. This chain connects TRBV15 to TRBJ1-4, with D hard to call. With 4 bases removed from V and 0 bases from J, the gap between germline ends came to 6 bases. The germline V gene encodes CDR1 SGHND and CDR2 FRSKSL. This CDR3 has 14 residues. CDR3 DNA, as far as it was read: TGTGCCAGCAGTTCCGGAATTTCCAACGAAAGATTATTT. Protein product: CASSSGISNERLF. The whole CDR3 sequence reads CASSSGISNERLFF.

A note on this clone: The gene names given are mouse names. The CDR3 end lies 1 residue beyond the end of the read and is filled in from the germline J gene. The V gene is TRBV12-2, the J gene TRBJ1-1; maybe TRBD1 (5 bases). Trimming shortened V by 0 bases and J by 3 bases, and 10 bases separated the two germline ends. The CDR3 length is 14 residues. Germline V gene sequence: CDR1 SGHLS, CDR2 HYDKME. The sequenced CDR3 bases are TGTGCCAGCTCTCTCGACGGGGGGGACACAGAAGTCTTC. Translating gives CASSLDGGDTEVF. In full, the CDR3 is CASSLDGGDTEVFF.